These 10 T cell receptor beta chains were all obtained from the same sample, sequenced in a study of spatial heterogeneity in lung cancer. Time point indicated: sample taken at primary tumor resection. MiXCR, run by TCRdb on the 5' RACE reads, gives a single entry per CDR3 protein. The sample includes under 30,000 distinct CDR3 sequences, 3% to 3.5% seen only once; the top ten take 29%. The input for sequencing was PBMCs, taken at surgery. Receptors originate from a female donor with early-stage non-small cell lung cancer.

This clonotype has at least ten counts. The CDR3, as DNA: TGTGCCAGCTCACCAGGGATTAGCGGGAGCGGCGAGCAGTTCTTC. Translated, it gives CASSPGISGSGEQFF. V and J are TRBV18 and TRBJ2-1; 9 nucleotides agree with TRBD2. Germline CDR1 reads KGHSH; CDR2 reads LQKENI. With 2 bases clipped from V and 10 bases from J, the junction kept 9 bases outside the gene matches. The CDR3 has 15 residues.

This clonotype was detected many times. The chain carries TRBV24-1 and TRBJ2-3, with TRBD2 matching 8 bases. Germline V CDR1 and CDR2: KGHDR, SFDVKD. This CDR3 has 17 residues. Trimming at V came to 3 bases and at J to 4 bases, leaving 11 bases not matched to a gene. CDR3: CATSDPTGLVNADTQYF. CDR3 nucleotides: TGTGCCACCAGTGATCCGACGGGACTAGTTAATGCAGATACGCAGTATTTT.

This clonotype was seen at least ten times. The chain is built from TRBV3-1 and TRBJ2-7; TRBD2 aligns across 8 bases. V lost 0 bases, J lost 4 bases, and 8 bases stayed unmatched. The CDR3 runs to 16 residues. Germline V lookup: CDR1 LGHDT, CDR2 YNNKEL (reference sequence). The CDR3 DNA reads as TGTGCCAGCAGCCAAGACAGCGGGAGAGTAGGGTACGAGCAGTACTTC. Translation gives CASSQDSGRVGYEQYF.

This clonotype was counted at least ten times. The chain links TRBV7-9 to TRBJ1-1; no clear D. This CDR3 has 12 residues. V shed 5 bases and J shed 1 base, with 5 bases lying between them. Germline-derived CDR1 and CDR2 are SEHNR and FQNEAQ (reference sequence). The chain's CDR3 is CASSNENTEAFF. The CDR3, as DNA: TGTGCCAGCAGCAATGAGAACACTGAAGCTTTCTTT.

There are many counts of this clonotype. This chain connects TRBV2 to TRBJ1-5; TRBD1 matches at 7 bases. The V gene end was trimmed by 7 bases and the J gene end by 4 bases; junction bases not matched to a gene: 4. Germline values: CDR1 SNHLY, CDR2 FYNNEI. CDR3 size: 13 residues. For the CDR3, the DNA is TGTGCCAGCACGGGACAGAGTAATCAGCCCCAGCATTTT. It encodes CASTGQSNQPQHF.

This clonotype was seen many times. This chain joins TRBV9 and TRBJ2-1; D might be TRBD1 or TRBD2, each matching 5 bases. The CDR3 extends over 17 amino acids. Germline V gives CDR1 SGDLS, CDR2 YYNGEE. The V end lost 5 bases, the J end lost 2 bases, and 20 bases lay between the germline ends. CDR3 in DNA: TGTGCCAGCAGTTCCCCGCCTTCAGGGACCCCCTACAATGAGCAGTTCTTC. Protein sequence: CASSSPPSGTPYNEQFF.

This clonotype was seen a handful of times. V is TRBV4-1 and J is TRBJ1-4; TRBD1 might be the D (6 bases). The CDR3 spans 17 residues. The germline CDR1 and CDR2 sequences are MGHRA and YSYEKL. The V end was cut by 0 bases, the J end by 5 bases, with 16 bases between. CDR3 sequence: CASSQEVGGRRNEKLFF. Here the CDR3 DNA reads TGCGCCAGCAGCCAAGAGGTTGGGGGGCGGCGGAATGAAAAACTGTTTTTT.

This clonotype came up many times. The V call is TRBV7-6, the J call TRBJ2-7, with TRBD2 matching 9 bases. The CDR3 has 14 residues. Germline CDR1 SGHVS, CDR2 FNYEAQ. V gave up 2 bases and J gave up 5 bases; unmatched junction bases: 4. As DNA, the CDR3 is TGTGCCAGCAGCTTACTAGCGGGAAATCACGAGCAGTACTTC. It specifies CASSLLAGNHEQYF.

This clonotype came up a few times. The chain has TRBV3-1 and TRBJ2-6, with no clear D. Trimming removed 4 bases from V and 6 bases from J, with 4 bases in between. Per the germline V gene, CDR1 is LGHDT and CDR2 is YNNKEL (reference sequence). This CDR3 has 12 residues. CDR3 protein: CASSPQANVLTF. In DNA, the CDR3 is TGTGCCAGCAGCCCGCAGGCCAACGTCCTGACTTTC.

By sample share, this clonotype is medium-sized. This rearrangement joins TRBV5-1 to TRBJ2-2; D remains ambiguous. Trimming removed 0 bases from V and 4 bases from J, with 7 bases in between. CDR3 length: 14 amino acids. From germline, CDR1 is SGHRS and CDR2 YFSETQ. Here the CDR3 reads CASSLGRSTGELFF. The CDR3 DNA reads TGCGCCAGCAGCTTGGGTAGAAGCACCGGGGAGCTGTTTTTT.